A single sample gave rise to the 2 T cell receptor beta chains below, sequenced in a study of cytomegalovirus exposure and HLA in healthy donors. This PCR relied on a set of 60 Vbeta primers and 13 Jbeta primers. Generated by immunoSEQ multiplex PCR, the TCRdb table keeps only in-frame clones and is missing some. The sample gives 98,000 or so clones, about 79% of which show up once; around 6.1% is in the top ten. Sequenced material: PBMCs. The receptors stem from a man aged 55 to 70 in good health and CMV-seropositive.

The chain uses TRBV9 and TRBJ2-3; TRBD2 is a possible D gene (7 bases). Germline V gene sequence: CDR1 SGDLS, CDR2 YYNGEE. V lost 4 bases and J lost 8, with 17 bases in between. The CDR3 contains 14 residues. The CDR3 DNA sequence: TGTGCCAGCAGCTCCGGGGGGCGCGGCGGTACGCAGTATTTT. Translated, it gives CASSSGGRGGTQYF.

The sample holds a few counts of this clone. The chain is built from TRBV4-3 and TRBJ2-1; D is perhaps TRBD1 (6 bases). Trimming took off 4 bases at V and 5 bases at J, with 15 bases between the two ends. Germline lookup yields CDR1 LGHNA and CDR2 YSLEER. The CDR3 spans 15 residues. CDR3 in amino acids: CASSPHRVQHNEQFF. CDR3 nucleotide sequence: TGCGCCAGCAGCCCCCACAGGGTACAACACAATGAGCAGTTCTTC.